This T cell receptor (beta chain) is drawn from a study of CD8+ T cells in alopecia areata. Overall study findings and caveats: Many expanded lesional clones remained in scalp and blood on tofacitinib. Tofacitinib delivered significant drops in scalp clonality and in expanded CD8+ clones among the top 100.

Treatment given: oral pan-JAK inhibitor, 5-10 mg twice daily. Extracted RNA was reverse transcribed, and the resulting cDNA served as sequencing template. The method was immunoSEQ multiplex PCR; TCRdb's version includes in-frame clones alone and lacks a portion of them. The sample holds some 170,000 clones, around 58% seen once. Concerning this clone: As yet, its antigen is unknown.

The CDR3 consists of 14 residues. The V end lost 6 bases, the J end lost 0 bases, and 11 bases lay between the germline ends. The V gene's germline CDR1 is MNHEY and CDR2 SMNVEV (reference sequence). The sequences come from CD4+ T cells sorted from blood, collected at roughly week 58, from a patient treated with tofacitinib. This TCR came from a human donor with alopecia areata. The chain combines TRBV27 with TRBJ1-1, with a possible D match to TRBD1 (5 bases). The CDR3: CASRRGYMNTEAFF. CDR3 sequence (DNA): TGTGCCAGCAGGCGGGGGTATATGAACACTGAAGCTTTCTTT.